This TCR beta chain was profiled in a study of blood T cell repertoires in COVID-19. Overall study: Spain, Italy and the United States supplied samples that represented acute and convalescent COVID-19. Sources were T cells, B-cell-depleted T cells, or PBMCs; the material itself was cDNA or gDNA.

As handled by the study authors: How many nucleated cells were present was estimated from reference gene primer amplification. The method was immunoSEQ multiplex PCR; TCRdb's version includes in-frame clones alone and lacks a portion of them. D and trimming come from the DNA, and the V and J calls and clone size come from that table. The sample has about 59,000 clones, 90% to 95% seen once; the top ten hold around 9.4%. Trimming pared 6 bases from V and 4 bases from J, leaving 7 bases between. Germline V lookup: CDR1 MNHNY, CDR2 SVGAGI (reference sequence). The CDR3 has 12 residues. Material: peripheral blood. This chain joins TRBV6-6 and TRBJ1-5; unclear D gene. This TCR came from a human donor in a cohort sampled during active COVID-19. The DNA for the CDR3 is TGTGCCAGCAGCCCACTAAATCAGCCCCAGCATTTT. Its translation: CASSPLNQPQHF.